This TCR beta chain was profiled in a study of blood T cell repertoires in COVID-19. Across the whole study: PBMCs, B-cell-depleted T cells, or T cells provided the cDNA or gDNA that made up the material.

Per germline, CDR1 LGHNA and CDR2 YSLEER. The CDR3 is 14 amino acids. The V end lost 1 base, the J end lost 4 bases, and 10 bases lay between the germline ends. Sequencing was performed with immunoSEQ multiplex PCR; in TCRdb, only in-frame clones are kept and a portion is missing. The repertoire holds 80,000 to 100,000 clones, with 81% as singletons. J is TRBJ1-1 and V is TRBV4-3; D remains ambiguous. Sequenced: peripheral blood. The sequence was obtained from a man aged 55 to 70 with acute or convalescent COVID-19. CDR3 loop: CASSQGAGGTEAFF. DNA for the CDR3: TGCGCCAGCAGCCAAGGGGCGGGAGGCACTGAAGCTTTCTTT.